These 5 T cell receptor beta chains came from one sample sequenced in a study of cytomegalovirus exposure and HLA in healthy donors. PCR used 60 Vbeta primers and 13 Jbeta primers. Assay: immunoSEQ multiplex PCR; the TCRdb copy retains only in-frame clones and omits some. The sample consists of about 120,000 clones, around four fifths of them appearing once. The sequenced sample consisted of PBMCs. Source of these receptors: a male donor in good health and CMV-seropositive.

The chain combines TRBV19 with TRBJ1-4, with 10 bases that match TRBD1. The CDR3 has 16 amino acids. V lost 5 bases, J lost 8 bases, and 11 bases stayed unmatched. Germline CDR1 is LNHDA and CDR2 is SQIVND (reference sequence). CDR3 sequence (DNA): TGTGCCAGTAGTTGGGGGCCTGGGACAGGGGACGAAAAACTGTTTTTT. Protein sequence: CASSWGPGTGDEKLFF. Filled out from reference TRBV19 and TRBJ1-4, the complete variable domain reads DGGITQSPKYLFRKEGQNVTLSCEQNLNHDAMYWYRQDPGQGLRLIYYSQIVNDFQKGDIAEGYSVSREKKESFPLTVTSAQKNPTAFYLCASSWGPGTGDEKLFFGSGTQLSVL.

The chain employs TRBV10-2 and TRBJ2-7, with 7 bases fitting TRBD1. The CDR3 covers 13 residues. CDR1 WSHSY and CDR2 SAAADI come from the germline V gene. Trimming cost V 8 bases and J 5 bases; bases outside gene matches: 9. In DNA, the CDR3 is TGCGCCAGCTTAGAGGCAGGGGGACACGAGCAGTACTTC. This sequence encodes CASLEAGGHEQYF.

This chain connects TRBV21-1 to TRBJ2-7; TRBD2 was called by the table and not checked on the DNA. TRBV21-1 is noted as a pseudogene. This CDR3 spans 19 amino acids. Written as DNA, the CDR3 is TGTGCCAGCAGCAAGGTGGATGGACTAGCGGGACCGAGGATCTACGAGCAGTACTTC. Residues: CASSKVDGLAGPRIYEQYF.

As DNA, the CDR3 is TGTGCCAGCAGAAACCATAGCGGGAGGGCCTACAATGAGCAGTTCTTC. Its translation is CASRNHSGRAYNEQFF. V is TRBV6-7 and J is TRBJ2-1, with TRBD2 matching over 11 bases. TRBV6-7 is recorded as an ORF, its role being uncertain. V lost 6 bases to trimming and J lost 2 bases; unmatched junction nucleotides: 6. The CDR3 is 16 amino acids.

This clone was picked up one time. CDR3 protein: CAWRQGETQHF. For the CDR3, the DNA is TGTGCCTGGAGACAGGGGGAGACCCAGCATTTT. The J gene is TRBJ1-5, the V gene TRBV30, with 8 bases that match TRBD1. The length of the CDR3 is 11 residues. From germline, CDR1 is GTSNPN and CDR2 SVGIG (reference sequence). V was clipped by 3 bases and J by 11 bases; unmatched bases: 3.